The subject of this entry is one T cell receptor beta chain. Antigen unknown. The ends were cut back, 6 bases at V and 0 bases at J, with 14 bases in the middle. The CDR3 is 15 amino acids. Looked up from germline, CDR1 is MNHEY and CDR2 is SMNVEV (reference sequence). Assay: immunoSEQ multiplex PCR; the TCRdb copy retains only in-frame clones and omits some. The sample shows some 120,000 clones, 88% of them seen only once. This entry is derived from a study of T cell responses to AZD1222 COVID-19 vaccine. Study-level points and caveats: Unmutated variant regions reportedly attract nearly half of all spike-specific TCRs. Clonal diversity was possibly underestimated, and white British individuals and females predominated among donors.

The chain links TRBV27 to TRBJ1-2; D possibly corresponds to TRBD1 (6 bases). The source was peripheral blood, collected on day 0 of AZD1222 vaccination. This receptor was identified in an adult in good health. Here the CDR3 reads CASRGQGRPNYGYTF. The CDR3 bases are TGTGCCAGCAGGGGACAAGGGAGACCTAACTATGGCTACACCTTC.